This TCR beta chain was sequenced in a study of blood T cell repertoires in COVID-19 (dated by TCRdb to 2018 to 2021). Some background on the complete study: Samples from collaborators originated in the United States, Italy and Spain and spanned both the acute and convalescent phases of COVID-19. Nearly every sample came with metadata listing a de-identified subject ID, COVID-19 status, age in years and sex. The material from the prospective study consisted of cDNA or gDNA derived from T cells, B-cell-depleted T cells, or PBMCs. The repertoires were released in a freely available public database intended as a resource for research on the immune response to SARS-CoV-2. Subjects who had been exposed to COVID-19, were actively infected with it, or had recovered from it provided the deeply sampled blood TCRbeta repertoires that made up the dataset. Where available, HLA class I and class II types were taken from metadata supplied by the sample provider and were not determined by assay-based typing. Samples came from the ongoing ImmuneRACE study (first 160 participants) plus 1,254 subjects from 6 global collaborators.

V drops 2 bases and J drops 4 bases, leaving 6 bases in between. Including the terminal cysteine and phenylalanine, the CDR3 comprises 13 residues. The only DNA kept is the CDR3, 39 bases in frame from the first base. TCRbeta CDR3 regions were amplified from genomic DNA by means of the immunoSEQ Assay, a bias-controlled multiplex PCR. On the study's bioinformatics: Within the assay, amplification of reference gene primers was used to estimate how many nucleated cells each sample contained. To quantify the absolute abundance of each unique TCRbeta CDR3 rearrangement, sequence reads were collapsed and filtered. For each sample, productive Simpson clonality was calculated by taking the square root of Simpson's diversity index across productive rearrangements. TCRdb provides this immuneACCESS table in a form limited to in-frame rearrangements. Some clones are lacking; in checked studies, under half of them reflect an unresolved V gene, and why the rest are absent is not known. D and trimming were read from the DNA, whereas the V and J calls and clone size are those reported in that table. A total of about 98,000 clones appear in this sample, around 84% of them only once. The ten largest make up 3.5% to 5.5% of the sample.

What the study reported, not specific to this receptor: The quantity of clinical and demographic metadata differed by source and by participant and was supplied without curation.

On this clone: Which antigen it targets is not known. No clone much larger than this one lies a single base away; base qualities are absent.

Collaborating institutions collected whole blood in K2EDTA tubes following their own protocols. For TCRbeta analysis, collaborator samples were shipped as frozen whole blood, as isolated PBMCs, or as DNA extracted from either sample type. The clonotype originates from a human donor in a cohort sampled during active COVID-19. The V and J genes are TRBV12-3 or TRBV12-4 and TRBJ1-5; the D gene assignment is ambiguous. Sequenced: peripheral blood. Read as DNA, the sequence is TGTGCCAGCAGTTTAATAATAAATCAGCCCCAGCATTTT. Its translation is CASSLIINQPQHF.